Listed here are 10 T cell receptor beta chains from one sample, sequenced in a study of T cell responses to AZD1222 COVID-19 vaccine. Repertoires were generated with immunoSEQ multiplex PCR, while TCRdb's copy carries only in-frame clones and drops some. The data show 250,000 to 300,000 clones, with 94% seen just once and 0.5% to 0.7% held by the top ten. Sequences were derived from peripheral blood, sampled 28 days after the second AZD1222 dose. These TCRs come from an adult who received the AZD1222 COVID-19 vaccine.

The rearrangement joins TRBV9 to TRBJ1-2; a weak D match, TRBD1 (5 bases). CDR3 length: 17 amino acids. With 1 base removed from V and 0 bases from J, the gap between germline ends came to 16 bases. Germline CDR1 reads SGDLS; CDR2 reads YYNGEE. As DNA, the CDR3 is TGTGCCAGCAGCGTATGGGGGGTCCACACGGCTAACTATGGCTACACCTTC. Translation: CASSVWGVHTANYGYTF.

The V call is TRBV18, the J call TRBJ2-5; D remains ambiguous. The CDR3 contains 13 residues. Trimming removed 3 bases from V and 3 bases from J, with 8 bases in between. Germline V gives CDR1 KGHSH, CDR2 LQKENI. The CDR3, as DNA: TGTGCCAGCTCACCCCGACTGGAAGAGACCCAGTACTTC. Its protein is CASSPRLEETQYF.

Here the CDR3 DNA reads TGTGCCATCAAACCAGACAGCCACAATGAGCAGTTCTTC. Encoded protein: CAIKPDSHNEQFF. The V call is TRBV10-3, the J call TRBJ2-1; weak D call: TRBD1 (5 bases). Germline V lookup: CDR1 ENHRY, CDR2 SYGVKD. There are 13 residues in the CDR3. The V end was cut by 7 bases, the J end by 5 bases, with 12 bases between.

The chain employs TRBV19 and TRBJ2-1, with 8 bases aligning to TRBD2. CDR3 length equals 17 residues. Unmatched junction bases numbered 12, after V lost 4 bases and J lost 4 bases. The germline CDR1 and CDR2 sequences are LNHDA and SQIVND (reference sequence). In DNA form, the CDR3 reads TGTGCCAGTAGTACCCTAAGAGGGCGGGGGGAATACAATGAGCAGTTCTTC. It is translated as CASSTLRGRGEYNEQFF.

The chain couples TRBV6-5 to TRBJ2-2; a weak D match, TRBD1 (5 bases). Germline V gene sequence: CDR1 MNHEY, CDR2 SVGAGI. V lost 6 bases and J lost 7, with 9 bases in between. The CDR3 is made up of 12 amino acids. CDR3 sequence reads: CASRFQGGELFF. CDR3 DNA: TGTGCCAGCAGATTTCAGGGCGGGGAGCTGTTTTTT.

V gene TRBV7-8 combines with J gene TRBJ1-3; D call uncertain. The CDR3 loop spans 15 amino acids. The germline V gene encodes CDR1 SGHVS and CDR2 FQNEAQ. Trimming shortened V by 1 base and J by 0 bases, and 7 bases separated the two germline ends. CDR3 amino acids: CASSLGRGSGNTIYF. CDR3 coding DNA: TGTGCCAGCAGCTTAGGGCGTGGCTCTGGAAACACCATATATTTT.

The gene calls are TRBV9 and TRBJ1-4; no clear D gene. Germline CDR1 and CDR2: SGDLS and YYNGEE. The V gene lost 4 bases and the J gene lost 5 bases, with 12 bases spanning the gap. The length of the CDR3 is 14 residues. DNA of the CDR3: TGTGCCAGCAGCCGAAAGGGAGAGAATGAAAAACTGTTTTTT. It specifies CASSRKGENEKLFF.

V and J are TRBV6-6 and TRBJ1-1; D gene uncertain. This CDR3 region has 16 residues. Trimming removed 5 bases from V and 0 bases from J, with 16 bases in between. Germline assignment: CDR1 MNHNY and CDR2 SVGAGI (reference sequence). CDR3 DNA sequence: TGTGCCAGCAGTCGAGGGCTGCAGCTTATGAACACTGAAGCTTTCTTT. It translates to CASSRGLQLMNTEAFF.

This rearrangement joins TRBV28 to TRBJ1-2; D remains ambiguous. Trimming left V 7 bases short and J 6 bases short, with 18 bases between. The germline CDR1 and CDR2 sequences are MDHEN and SYDVKM. The CDR3 totals 14 residues. The CDR3 protein is CASTPGIDLDGYTF. CDR3 in DNA: TGTGCCAGCACCCCGGGGATAGATCTCGATGGCTACACCTTC.

This clone was recorded only once. The V call is TRBV19, the J call TRBJ1-5; D gene uncertain. Germline V gene lookup returns CDR1 LNHDA and CDR2 SQIVND (reference sequence). The CDR3 has 13 residues. The V and J ends lost 8 bases and 1 base respectively, with 9 bases between them. CDR3: CASGRNSNQPQHF. In DNA, the CDR3 is TGTGCCAGTGGTCGGAACAGCAATCAGCCCCAGCATTTT.